This is a list of T cell receptor beta chains from one sample in a study of brain T cells in children with intractable seizures. Clones were sequenced by immunoSEQ multiplex PCR, and TCRdb holds only the in-frame ones, with some missing. The data show 50,000 to 80,000 clones, approximately 94% seen once. Sample: peripheral blood, taken at surgery. The receptors here all came from a boy under two years old with focal cortical dysplasia and intractable seizures. Each CDR3 is given with its conserved first and last residue. Fields, in order: J gene, clone size, D gene, V gene, CDR3 protein, CDR3 DNA. A D gene is named only where the DNA matches it firmly. A clone size is listed for some rows: how often the clone was seen (once, few, many), or a class if it is expanded.

TRBJ2-5	once	.	TRBV5-3	CARSLDCLQETQYF	TGTGCCAGAAGCTTGGATTGTCTCCAAGAGACCCAGTACTTC
TRBJ2-6	.	TRBD1	TRBV7-9	CASSIRDRGLRANVLTF	TGTGCCAGCAGCATAAGGGACAGGGGGCTAAGGGCCAACGTCCTGACTTTC
TRBJ1-4	.	.	TRBV5-1	CASSLGGADEKLFF	TGCGCCAGCAGCTTGGGTGGGGCGGACGAAAAACTGTTTTTT
TRBJ1-5	.	.	TRBV28	CASSPLPGPGDAQPQHF	TGTGCCAGCAGTCCCCTACCAGGACCCGGGGACGCACAGCCCCAGCATTTT
TRBJ2-7	.	.	TRBV7-2	CASSLGGGAPYEQYF	TGTGCCAGCAGCTTAGGGGGGGGCGCCCCCTACGAGCAGTACTTC
TRBJ2-5	once	TRBD2	TRBV15	CATSRGVGTSQETQYF	TGTGCCACCAGCAGGGGGGTGGGGACTAGCCAAGAGACCCAGTACTTC
TRBJ1-6	.	TRBD1	TRBV27	CASSFGTDNSPLHF	TGTGCCAGCAGTTTCGGGACAGATAATTCACCCCTCCACTTT
TRBJ2-5	.	.	TRBV3-1/TRBV3-2	CASSQEPTGETQYF	TGTGCCAGCAGCCAAGAACCAACAGGGGAGACCCAGTACTTC
TRBJ1-6	.	.	TRBV2	CASSDNSPLHF	TGTGCCAGCAGTGATAATTCACCCCTCCACTTT
TRBJ2-3	.	.	TRBV30	CAWSLKTRIITDTQYF	TGTGCCTGGAGTCTCAAGACTCGGATAATCACAGATACGCAGTATTTT
TRBJ1-5	.	.	TRBV13	CASSLTRGPQPQHF	TGTGCCAGCAGCTTGACCCGGGGACCTCAGCCCCAGCATTTT
TRBJ1-2	.	.	TRBV19	CASSIKGLGGYTF	TGTGCCAGTAGTATCAAGGGGCTGGGGGGCTACACCTTC
TRBJ2-1	.	.	TRBV18	CASSPQIQANNEQFF	TGTGCCAGCTCACCACAAATCCAGGCGAACAATGAGCAGTTCTTC
TRBJ2-1	.	.	TRBV10-3	CAISEGSHSYNEQFF	TGTGCCATCAGTGAAGGCTCCCACTCCTACAATGAGCAGTTCTTC
TRBJ2-5	.	.	TRBV6-2/TRBV6-3	CASSRYEGSEMGETQYF	TGTGCCAGCAGCCGTTACGAGGGTAGCGAGATGGGAGAGACCCAGTACTTC
TRBJ2-7	.	TRBD2	TRBV6-2/TRBV6-3	CASSILAGGFGGQYF	TGTGCCAGCAGCATCCTAGCGGGAGGGTTTGGAGGGCAGTACTTC
TRBJ1-5	once	TRBD1	TRBV6-2/TRBV6-3	CASSFTGGGQPQHF	TGTGCCAGCAGTTTTACAGGGGGCGGCCAGCCCCAGCATTTT
TRBJ1-3	once	.	TRBV10-3	CAISEPPKNTIYF	TGTGCCATCAGTGAGCCTCCTAAAAACACCATATATTTT
TRBJ2-3	.	TRBD1	TRBV5-1	CASSSGQGGTDTQYF	TGCGCCAGCAGCTCCGGACAGGGGGGAACAGATACGCAGTATTTT
TRBJ1-1	.	.	TRBV13	CASSSPRTDMNTEAFF	TGTGCCAGCAGCTCGCCCCGGACAGACATGAACACTGAAGCTTTCTTT
TRBJ1-1	.	.	TRBV12-3/TRBV12-4	CASSRKGGTEAFF	TGTGCCAGCAGTAGGAAGGGGGGCACTGAAGCTTTCTTT
TRBJ2-3	.	TRBD2	TRBV5-1	CASSYRTSFFGDTQYF	TGCGCCAGCAGCTATCGGACTAGCTTCTTCGGGGATACGCAGTATTTT
TRBJ2-2	.	.	TRBV19	CASSIGQDRGELFF	TGTGCCAGTAGTATAGGACAGGATCGCGGGGAGCTGTTTTTT
TRBJ1-4	.	.	TRBV19	CASSISRPESRAEKLFF	TGTGCCAGTAGTATATCGAGACCGGAATCGAGGGCCGAAAAACTGTTTTTT
TRBJ1-2	.	TRBD1	TRBV7-9	CASSLGQGARGYTF	TGTGCCAGCAGCTTAGGACAGGGGGCGAGAGGCTACACCTTC
TRBJ2-1	.	TRBD2	TRBV9	CASSVARGGVPYNEQFF	TGTGCCAGCAGCGTAGCCCGCGGGGGGGTCCCCTACAATGAGCAGTTCTTC
TRBJ2-7	.	.	TRBV19	CASSWRARGPYEQYF	TGTGCCAGTTCCTGGCGGGCGCGGGGACCCTACGAGCAGTACTTC
TRBJ2-7	.	TRBD2	TRBV19	CASSPLWGGYEQYF	TGTGCCAGTAGTCCCCTCTGGGGGGGCTACGAGCAGTACTTC
TRBJ1-2	.	.	TRBV6-1	CASSVLGQVKRDYGYTF	TGTGCCAGCAGTGTCTTGGGGCAGGTCAAGAGGGACTATGGCTACACCTTC
TRBJ2-1	.	.	TRBV21-1	CASKRGINEQFF	TGTGCCAGTAAGCGGGGAATCAATGAGCAGTTCTTC
TRBJ1-3	.	TRBD1	TRBV29-1	CSVEAWTGSGNTIYF	TGCAGCGTTGAAGCCTGGACAGGCTCTGGAAACACCATATATTTT
TRBJ2-1	once	TRBD2	TRBV9	CASSVVGSGGNEQFF	TGTGCCAGCAGCGTAGTCGGTAGCGGGGGGAATGAGCAGTTCTTC
TRBJ1-1	.	.	TRBV19	CASSIVHGNTEAFF	TGTGCCAGTAGTATAGTACATGGGAACACTGAAGCTTTCTTT
TRBJ2-3	.	.	TRBV2	CASMGGTSTDTQYF	TGTGCCAGCATGGGCGGGACTAGCACAGATACGCAGTATTTT